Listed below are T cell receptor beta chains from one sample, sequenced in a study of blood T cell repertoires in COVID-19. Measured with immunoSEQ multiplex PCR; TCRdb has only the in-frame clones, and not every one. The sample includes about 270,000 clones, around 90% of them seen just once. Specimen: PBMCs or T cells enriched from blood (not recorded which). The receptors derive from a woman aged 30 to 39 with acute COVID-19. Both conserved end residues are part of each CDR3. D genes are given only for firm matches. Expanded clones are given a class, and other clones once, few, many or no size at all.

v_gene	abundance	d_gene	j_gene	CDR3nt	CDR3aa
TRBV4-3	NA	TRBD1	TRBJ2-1	TGCGCCAGCAGCCAAGATCCCGACAGGGGCTCCTACAATGAGCAGTTCTTC	CASSQDPDRGSYNEQFF
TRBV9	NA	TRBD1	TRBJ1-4	TGTGCCAGCAGCTCCGGGACAGATAATGAAAAACTGTTTTTT	CASSSGTDNEKLFF
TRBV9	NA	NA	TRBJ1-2	TGTGCCAGCAGCGTAGAGGACATTCCAGACTATGGCTACACCTTC	CASSVEDIPDYGYTF
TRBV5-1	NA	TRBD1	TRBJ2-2	TGCGCCAGCAGTATGGGACAGGGAAACACCGGGGAGCTGTTTTTT	CASSMGQGNTGELFF
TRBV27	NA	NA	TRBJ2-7	TGTGCCAGCAGTCGCGGGACCTTGGGCAGCGAGCAGTACTTC	CASSRGTLGSEQYF
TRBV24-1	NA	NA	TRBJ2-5	TGTGCCACCAGTGACTTTTCTAAGTCTCAAGAGACCCAGTACTTC	CATSDFSKSQETQYF
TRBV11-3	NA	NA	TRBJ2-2	TGTGCCAGCAGCTTAGATGTGACTCCCGCGGAGGGGGAGCTGTTTTTT	CASSLDVTPAEGELFF
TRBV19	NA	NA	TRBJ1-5	TGTGCCAGTACCCCAATGGGGGGACAGCCCCAGCATTTT	CASTPMGGQPQHF
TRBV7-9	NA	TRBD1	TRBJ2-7	TGTGCCAGCAGCGATCCGGGACAGGGGGACTACGAGCAGTACTTC	CASSDPGQGDYEQYF
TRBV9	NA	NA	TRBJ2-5	TGTGCCAGCAGCGTGGCTCGGACAGGGAGGGAAGAGACCCAGTACTTC	CASSVARTGREETQYF
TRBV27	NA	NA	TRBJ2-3	TGTGCCAGCGGGGGACATACCCGCACAGATACGCAGTATTTT	CASGGHTRTDTQYF
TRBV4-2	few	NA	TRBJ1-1	TGTGCCAGCAGCCAAGGGACAGCAATGAACACTGAAGCTTTCTTT	CASSQGTAMNTEAFF
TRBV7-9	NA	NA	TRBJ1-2	TGTGCCAGCAGCTTAGACAACAGGGAGAAAGAATATGGCTACACCTTC	CASSLDNREKEYGYTF
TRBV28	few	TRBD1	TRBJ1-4	TGTGCCAGCAGTGGGGGACAGGGGGTCGCTAATGAAAAACTGTTTTTT	CASSGGQGVANEKLFF
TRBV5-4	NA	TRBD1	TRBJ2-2	TGTGCCAGCAGCTTGGGGGACAGAACCGGGGAGCTGTTTTTT	CASSLGDRTGELFF
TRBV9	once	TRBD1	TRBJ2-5	TGTGCCAGCAGCCCACGTGGGACAGATGGAGAAGAGACCCAGTACTTC	CASSPRGTDGEETQYF
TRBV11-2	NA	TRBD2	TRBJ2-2	TGTGCCAGCAGCCAAGGACTAGGGGACACCGGGGAGCTGTTTTTT	CASSQGLGDTGELFF
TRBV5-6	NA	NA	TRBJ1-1	TGTGCCAGCAGCTTCGGGGGGACTGTTGAAGCTTTCTTT	CASSFGGTVEAFF
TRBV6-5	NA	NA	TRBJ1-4	TGTGCCAGCAGGATGGGGGACACTTCTTCACTGTTTTTT	CASRMGDTSSLFF
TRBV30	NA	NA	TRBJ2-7	TGTGCCTGGAGTGCCTTCGACTATGATGGCCACTACGAGCAGTACTTC	CAWSAFDYDGHYEQYF
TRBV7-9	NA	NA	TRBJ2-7	TGTGCCAGCAGCTGGGAGGCCAACGAGCAGTACTTC	CASSWEANEQYF
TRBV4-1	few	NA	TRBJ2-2	TGCGCCAGCAGCCTAGCGGCCCACACCGGGGAGCTGTTTTTT	CASSLAAHTGELFF
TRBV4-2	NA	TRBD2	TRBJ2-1	TGTGCCAGCAGCCAGGAAGGACTAGCGGGAGGAGTTCGATACAATGAGCAGTTCTTC	CASSQEGLAGGVRYNEQFF
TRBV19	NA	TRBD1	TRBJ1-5	TGTGCCAGTAGTAGGGAGCAGGGGGCCCAGCATTTT	CASSREQGAQHF
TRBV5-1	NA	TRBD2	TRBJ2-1	TGCGCCAGCAGCCTGACTAGCGGGTTCTTAAATGAGCAGTTCTTC	CASSLTSGFLNEQFF
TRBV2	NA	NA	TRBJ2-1	TGTGCCAGCAGTGAAGTAGGGCCAGGGACCTACAATGAGCAGTTCTTC	CASSEVGPGTYNEQFF
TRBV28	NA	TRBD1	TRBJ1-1	TGTGCCAGCAGTTTAGGGACAGGACTGAACACTGAAGCTTTCTTT	CASSLGTGLNTEAFF
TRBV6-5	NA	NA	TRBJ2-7	TGTGCCAGCAGTTACCAGGCCGAGCAGTACTTC	CASSYQAEQYF
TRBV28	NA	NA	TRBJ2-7	TGTGCCAGCAGCCGGCCCCAAGGAGGCAGCTCCTACGAGCAGTACTTC	CASSRPQGGSSYEQYF
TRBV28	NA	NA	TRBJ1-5	TGTGCCAGCAGTTTATTTCAGGGTGGCAATCAGCCCCAGCATTTT	CASSLFQGGNQPQHF
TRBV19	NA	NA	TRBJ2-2	TGTGCCAGTAGTAGTGGGGCAGAGAACACCGGGGAGCTGTTTTTT	CASSSGAENTGELFF
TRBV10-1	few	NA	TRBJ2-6	TGCGCCAGCAGTGACAGCTCTGGGGCCAACGTCCTGACTTTC	CASSDSSGANVLTF
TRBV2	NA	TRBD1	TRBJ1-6	TGTGCCAGGGGACAGAGTAATTCACCCCTCCACTTT	CARGQSNSPLHF
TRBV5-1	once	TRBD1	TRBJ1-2	TGCGCCAGCAGCTCACAGGGGGCGGGTGGCTACACCTTC	CASSSQGAGGYTF
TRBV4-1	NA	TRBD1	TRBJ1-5	TGCGCCAGCAGCCAAGCAGGGGGCGGTCAGCCCCAGCATTTT	CASSQAGGGQPQHF
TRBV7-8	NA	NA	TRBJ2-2	TGTGCCAGCAGCTTAGCAGGGGGAGCCGGGGAGCTGTTTTTT	CASSLAGGAGELFF
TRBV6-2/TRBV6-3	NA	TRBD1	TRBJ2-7	TGTGCCAGCAGTCTCAAAGGGACAGGGAGGGAGCAGTACTTC	CASSLKGTGREQYF
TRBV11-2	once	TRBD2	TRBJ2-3	TGTGCCAGCAGCTCCCGCACTAGCGGGTCAGATACGCAGTATTTT	CASSSRTSGSDTQYF
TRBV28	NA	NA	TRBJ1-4	TGTGCCAGCAGTTTACTTGGGAGCTCTGGCGAAAAACTGTTTTTT	CASSLLGSSGEKLFF
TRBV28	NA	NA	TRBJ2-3	TGTGCCAGCAGTCCCGGCGGGACCCCGGTGTATTTT	CASSPGGTPVYF
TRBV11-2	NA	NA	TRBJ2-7	TGTGCCAGCAGCCCTCAGGGTTACGAGCAGTACTTC	CASSPQGYEQYF
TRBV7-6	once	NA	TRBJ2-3	TGTGCCAGCAGCTTAGACCGCGCCGGGGGAGATACGCAGTATTTT	CASSLDRAGGDTQYF
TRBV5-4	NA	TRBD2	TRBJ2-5	TGTGCCAGCAGCGGGGAGACTAGCGGGACCCTCTTCGTCCCCCAAGAGACCCAGTACTTC	CASSGETSGTLFVPQETQYF
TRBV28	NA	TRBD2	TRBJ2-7	TGTGCCAGCAGTCCGGGACTAGCGGGAGACGAGCAGTACTTC	CASSPGLAGDEQYF
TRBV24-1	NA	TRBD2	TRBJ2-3	TGTGCCACCAGTGATCTCAAACTAGCGGCCACAGATACGCAGTATTTT	CATSDLKLAATDTQYF
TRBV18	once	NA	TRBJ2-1	TGTGCCAGCTCATATTCAGGGGACAATGAGCAGTTCTTC	CASSYSGDNEQFF
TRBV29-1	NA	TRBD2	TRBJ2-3	TGCAGCGTCCTGCTATTACTAGCGGGATCGCCATGGGGCACAGATACGCAGTATTTT	CSVLLLLAGSPWGTDTQYF
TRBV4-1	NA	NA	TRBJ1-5	TGCGCCAGCAGCCACTTTGACAAGGGGAGCAATCAGCCCCAGCATTTT	CASSHFDKGSNQPQHF
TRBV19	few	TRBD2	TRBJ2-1	TGTGCCAGTAGTATCAGCGGGAGTTCCTACAATGAGCAGTTCTTC	CASSISGSSYNEQFF
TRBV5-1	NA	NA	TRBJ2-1	TGCGCCAACCAATACAGTTATGAGCAGTTCTTC	CANQYSYEQFF
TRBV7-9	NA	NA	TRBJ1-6	TGTGCCAGCAGCCAACGGGAGCAGAGAGGGGGGGATTCACCCCTCCACTTT	CASSQREQRGGDSPLHF
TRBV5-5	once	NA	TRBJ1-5	TGTGCCAGCAGCTTGGAGGGGAACAATCAGCCCCAGCATTTT	CASSLEGNNQPQHF
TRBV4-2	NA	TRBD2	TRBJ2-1	TGTGCCAGCAGCCAAGATTTGGCGATAGCGGGGTACAATGAGCAGTTCTTC	CASSQDLAIAGYNEQFF
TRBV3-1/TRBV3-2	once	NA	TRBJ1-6	TGTGCCAGCAGCCAAGCCAATAGCCCCCTCCACTTT	CASSQANSPLHF
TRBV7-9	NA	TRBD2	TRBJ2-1	TGTGCCAGCCGTCCTGGGACTAGCGGGACGAGCTCCTACAATGAGCAGTTCTTC	CASRPGTSGTSSYNEQFF
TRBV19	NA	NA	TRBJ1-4	TGTGCCAGTAGTATGCCCGGGTTATCCGAAAAACTGTTTTTT	CASSMPGLSEKLFF